The rows below give T cell receptor beta chains drawn from one sample of a study of blood T cell repertoires in COVID-19. Measured with immunoSEQ multiplex PCR; TCRdb has only the in-frame clones, and not every one. Counted here are hundreds of thousands of clones, around 89% occurring once; the ten biggest clones make up around 1.3%. The specimen sequenced was peripheral blood. The receptors originated from a man aged 40-50 years with acute or convalescent COVID-19. The CDR3 runs from the conserved cysteine through the conserved F or W. D genes are given only for firm matches. Part of the rows lack a size; the others show once, few, many or a class for expanded clones.

size	D	J	V	length	CDR3	DNA
NA	NA	TRBJ2-7	TRBV27	11	CASSLSYEQYF	TGTGCCAGCAGCCTTTCCTACGAGCAGTACTTC
NA	TRBD1	TRBJ1-3	TRBV6-6	14	CASSQDRDGNTIYF	TGTGCCAGCTCCCAGGACAGGGACGGAAACACCATATATTTT
few	TRBD2	TRBJ2-5	TRBV5-4	16	CASSPGLAGDQETQYF	TGTGCCAGCAGCCCAGGACTAGCGGGGGACCAAGAGACCCAGTACTTC
once	TRBD2	TRBJ2-1	TRBV9	15	CASSDTSGSWNEQFF	TGTGCCAGCAGCGACACTAGCGGGAGTTGGAATGAGCAGTTCTTC
NA	TRBD2	TRBJ2-7	TRBV4-1	18	CASSQFPAAERGIYEQYF	TGCGCCAGCAGCCAATTCCCCGCTGCCGAGCGGGGGATCTACGAGCAGTACTTC
NA	NA	TRBJ1-2	TRBV5-1	13	CASSLEQADGYTF	TGCGCCAGCAGCTTGGAACAGGCAGATGGCTACACCTTC
NA	NA	TRBJ1-2	TRBV28	13	CASRPGTSYGYTF	TGTGCCAGCAGGCCCGGGACAAGCTATGGCTACACCTTC
NA	TRBD1	TRBJ1-5	TRBV19	15	CASSQGRGRGQPQHF	TGTGCCAGTAGTCAAGGCAGGGGGCGAGGTCAGCCCCAGCATTTT
NA	TRBD2	TRBJ2-5	TRBV27	16	CASSFYPRGGPETQYF	TGTGCCAGCAGTTTTTACCCGCGGGGGGGCCCTGAGACCCAGTACTTC
NA	TRBD1	TRBJ2-5	TRBV11-1	14	CASSLTDRGETQYF	TGTGCCAGCAGCTTAACCGACAGGGGGGAGACCCAGTACTTC
NA	NA	TRBJ1-3	TRBV3-1/TRBV3-2	15	CASSQGGISGNTIYF	TGTGCCAGCAGCCAAGGAGGGATCTCTGGAAACACCATATATTTT
NA	TRBD2	TRBJ2-7	TRBV4-2	24	CASSQDLLRPFRDSGRASFYEQYF	TGTGCCAGCAGCCAAGATCTTCTTCGACCATTTAGGGATAGCGGGAGGGCCTCATTCTACGAGCAGTACTTC
NA	NA	TRBJ2-7	TRBV4-1	14	CASSQMGSEYEQYF	TGCGCCAGCAGCCAAATGGGCTCCGAATACGAGCAGTACTTC
NA	NA	TRBJ2-7	TRBV3-1/TRBV3-2	13	CASSQVRDSEQYF	TGTGCCAGCAGCCAAGTGCGGGACAGCGAGCAGTACTTC
NA	NA	TRBJ2-7	TRBV11-2	14	CASSLEGGAYEQYF	TGTGCCAGCAGCCTAGAGGGGGGGGCGTACGAGCAGTACTTC
NA	TRBD2	TRBJ2-3	TRBV6-4	15	CASSASSGGPDTQYF	TGTGCCAGCAGTGCGTCTAGCGGGGGCCCAGATACGCAGTATTTT
NA	NA	TRBJ2-5	TRBV29-1	12	CSGDPEGETQYF	TGCAGCGGTGACCCGGAGGGGGAGACCCAGTACTTC
NA	NA	TRBJ1-1	TRBV5-8	10	CASSRGVAFF	TGTGCCAGCAGCCGGGGTGTAGCTTTCTTT
NA	NA	TRBJ2-7	TRBV30	13	CAWRGASRYEQYF	TGTGCCTGGAGAGGGGCTAGTAGATACGAGCAGTACTTC
NA	TRBD1	TRBJ1-5	TRBV7-9	18	CASSLVLIPGQRNQLQHF	TGTGCCAGCAGCTTAGTCCTAATACCGGGACAGCGCAATCAGCTCCAGCATTTT
NA	TRBD1	TRBJ2-5	TRBV6-8	15	CASGRDRGRSETQYF	TGTGCCAGCGGCCGGGACAGGGGGCGATCAGAGACCCAGTACTTC
NA	NA	TRBJ1-4	TRBV18	14	CASSPPGRVEKLFF	TGTGCCAGCTCACCACCGGGGAGGGTTGAAAAACTGTTTTTT
few	TRBD1	TRBJ2-5	TRBV4-1	15	CASSRTGQVQETQYF	TGCGCCAGCAGCCGAACAGGACAGGTCCAAGAGACCCAGTACTTC
NA	NA	TRBJ2-7	TRBV7-2	11	CASSFYYEQYF	TGTGCCAGCAGCTTCTACTACGAGCAGTACTTC
NA	NA	TRBJ1-1	TRBV27	17	CASSLLGGSPTNTEAFF	TGTGCCAGCAGTCTCTTAGGGGGTTCCCCGACGAACACTGAAGCTTTCTTT
NA	NA	TRBJ1-6	TRBV10-3	15	CAISESLVRDSPLHF	TGTGCCATCAGTGAGTCGTTGGTGAGGGATTCACCCCTCCACTTT
NA	NA	TRBJ1-2	TRBV5-6	15	CASSNRGRGYYGYTF	TGTGCCAGCAGCAATCGAGGTCGGGGGTACTATGGCTACACCTTC
NA	NA	TRBJ1-6	TRBV3-1/TRBV3-2	15	CASSPHREIPSPLHF	TGTGCCAGCAGCCCTCACAGGGAGATTCCCTCACCCCTCCACTTT
few	NA	TRBJ2-5	TRBV4-3	18	CASSQQRIRGASQETQYF	TGCGCCAGCAGCCAACAACGGATAAGGGGCGCCTCCCAAGAGACCCAGTACTTC
NA	TRBD2	TRBJ2-1	TRBV4-1	16	CASSQASGSSYNEQFF	TGCGCCAGCAGCCAGGCTAGCGGGAGCTCCTACAATGAGCAGTTCTTC
NA	TRBD1	TRBJ1-2	TRBV12-3/TRBV12-4	13	CASKDRVDNGYTF	TGTGCCAGCAAGGACAGGGTGGATAATGGCTACACCTTC
NA	TRBD2	TRBJ2-7	TRBV19	15	CASSPKRGLNDEQYF	TGTGCCAGTAGTCCCAAGCGGGGATTGAATGACGAGCAGTACTTC
NA	TRBD2	TRBJ2-5	TRBV7-2	15	CASSASGGGQETQYF	TGTGCCAGCAGCGCTAGCGGGGGAGGGCAAGAGACCCAGTACTTC
NA	NA	TRBJ2-3	TRBV7-3	13	CASSYREADTQYF	TGTGCCAGCAGCTATAGGGAGGCGGATACGCAGTATTTT
NA	TRBD1	TRBJ1-4	TRBV2	14	CASRQDRGNEKLFF	TGTGCCAGCAGACAGGACAGGGGTAATGAAAAACTGTTTTTT
NA	TRBD1	TRBJ1-1	TRBV7-2	15	CASSSTGTGVTEAFF	TGTGCCAGCAGCTCGACCGGGACAGGGGTAACTGAAGCTTTCTTT
once	NA	TRBJ1-2	TRBV27	15	CASSLSQGRFLGYTF	TGTGCCAGCAGTTTAAGCCAGGGTAGGTTCCTTGGCTACACCTTC
NA	NA	TRBJ1-5	TRBV30	13	CAWSVEGDQPQHF	TGTGCCTGGAGTGTTGAGGGGGATCAGCCCCAGCATTTT
once	NA	TRBJ1-3	TRBV2	15	CASGAGSGTGNTIYF	TGTGCCAGTGGGGCGGGGTCTGGAACTGGAAACACCATATATTTT
NA	TRBD2	TRBJ2-2	TRBV4-1	12	CASEAGTGELFF	TGCGCCAGCGAAGCGGGGACCGGGGAGCTGTTTTTT
NA	NA	TRBJ1-3	TRBV9	14	CASSGPGAGNTIYF	TGTGCCAGCAGCGGTCCAGGGGCTGGAAACACCATATATTTT
few	TRBD1	TRBJ2-1	TRBV11-3	14	CASSLGGQGNEQFF	TGTGCCAGCAGCTTAGGGGGACAGGGGAATGAGCAGTTCTTC
NA	TRBD2	TRBJ2-3	TRBV5-1	19	CASSFFVLAGGLGTDTQYF	TGCGCCAGCAGCTTTTTTGTACTAGCGGGGGGGCTGGGCACAGATACGCAGTATTTT
NA	TRBD1	TRBJ2-7	TRBV5-4	19	CASSIGPGQGAIISYEQYF	TGTGCCAGCAGCATTGGTCCGGGACAGGGGGCTATTATATCCTACGAGCAGTACTTC
NA	NA	TRBJ2-3	TRBV27	14	CASSPWESTDTQYF	TGTGCCAGCAGTCCCTGGGAGAGCACAGATACGCAGTATTTT
once	TRBD1	TRBJ2-2	TRBV6-6	15	CASSARDRGGGELFF	TGTGCCAGCAGTGCCCGGGACAGGGGTGGCGGGGAGCTGTTTTTT
NA	NA	TRBJ2-1	TRBV11-3	12	CASSLGVGEQFF	TGTGCCAGCAGCTTAGGCGTTGGTGAGCAGTTCTTC
few	NA	TRBJ2-2	TRBV28	14	CASRMTGDTGELFF	TGTGCCAGCAGGATGACAGGAGACACCGGGGAGCTGTTTTTT
NA	NA	TRBJ2-7	TRBV27	14	CATSGRGNGYEQYF	TGTGCCACCTCAGGTCGGGGGAACGGCTACGAGCAGTACTTC
NA	TRBD2	TRBJ2-3	TRBV10-2	18	CASSRPLTSGAITDTQYF	TGCGCCAGCAGTCGACCGCTGACTAGCGGGGCGATCACAGATACGCAGTATTTT
NA	TRBD2	TRBJ2-2	TRBV28	17	CASTYLLAGSNTGELFF	TGTGCCAGCACCTATTTGCTAGCGGGGTCGAACACCGGGGAGCTGTTTTTT
NA	NA	TRBJ1-3	TRBV2	17	CASSRLRQVYSGNTIYF	TGTGCCAGCAGCCGATTACGACAGGTGTACTCTGGAAACACCATATATTTT
NA	NA	TRBJ2-1	TRBV28	13	CASITDSYNEQFF	TGTGCCAGCATTACTGACAGTTACAATGAGCAGTTCTTC
once	TRBD2	TRBJ2-2	TRBV7-8	17	CASSRGASGRAVGELFF	TGTGCCAGCAGCCGAGGAGCTAGCGGGAGGGCCGTCGGGGAGCTGTTTTTT
NA	NA	TRBJ2-7	TRBV12-3/TRBV12-4	12	CASRPGTYEQYF	TGTGCCAGCAGACCCGGGACCTACGAGCAGTACTTC
NA	NA	TRBJ1-5	TRBV10-3	13	CAISEGANQPQHF	TGTGCCATCAGTGAGGGGGCCAATCAGCCCCAGCATTTT
NA	TRBD2	TRBJ2-5	TRBV5-1	14	CASSPLADQETQYF	TGCGCCAGCAGCCCACTAGCGGATCAAGAGACCCAGTACTTC
NA	NA	TRBJ1-4	TRBV2	15	CASTDVGGTNEKLFF	TGTGCCAGCACCGACGTGGGGGGTACTAATGAAAAACTGTTTTTT
NA	NA	TRBJ2-6	TRBV4-1	17	CASSQDSGFSGANVLTF	TGCGCCAGCAGCCAAGATTCCGGTTTCTCTGGGGCCAACGTCCTGACTTTC
NA	NA	TRBJ2-6	TRBV6-1	16	CASSEMAVSGANVLTF	TGTGCCAGCAGTGAAATGGCGGTCTCTGGGGCCAACGTCCTGACTTTC